One T cell receptor (beta chain) is described in this entry. Sequenced by immunoSEQ multiplex PCR; TCRdb stores in-frame clones only, minus some. The sample comprises more than 90,000 clones, 81% of which are singletons, and roughly 3.5% rests with the top ten. Germline V lookup: CDR1 LGHNA, CDR2 YNFKEQ. The CDR3 has 15 residues. Trimming took 4 bases from V and 1 from J; bases not matched to a gene: 6. The data derive from a study of radiotherapy plus CTLA-4 blockade in lung cancer. This chain links TRBV4-2 with TRBJ1-1, with 7 bases lining up with TRBD1. The TCR sequence derives from a human donor with non-small cell lung cancer that progressed on radiotherapy plus ipilimumab. Some clones in this sample may be carry-over from other donors' samples. The specimen was peripheral blood, collected from a patient treated with radiotherapy plus ipilimumab. The CDR3 region is CASSLTPGGNTEAFF. The CDR3 region has the DNA TGTGCCAGCAGCCTCACCCCAGGGGGGAACACTGAAGCTTTCTTT.